These T cell receptor beta chains were read from a single sample in a study of blood T cell repertoires in COVID-19. Assay: immunoSEQ multiplex PCR; the TCRdb copy retains only in-frame clones and omits some. This sample has tens of thousands of clones, with over 80% found just once. Material: peripheral blood. These receptors all come from a human donor in a cohort sampled during active COVID-19. CDR3s include the opening cysteine and the closing phenylalanine or tryptophan. The order of the fields is V gene, clone size, D gene, J gene, CDR3 protein, CDR3 DNA. D genes are given only for firm matches. A clone size is listed for some rows: how often the clone was seen (once, few, many), or a class if it is expanded.

>TRBV29-1|once|NA|TRBJ2-3
CSVEGGSVSSTDTQYF
TGCAGCGTTGAAGGGGGCAGTGTCTCTAGCACAGATACGCAGTATTTT
>TRBV3-1/TRBV3-2|NA|TRBD2|TRBJ2-7
CASSQEAGVAIYEQYF
TGTGCCAGCAGCCAAGAGGCGGGGGTCGCAATCTACGAGCAGTACTTC
>TRBV14|NA|NA|TRBJ2-7
CASSQGGPPLEQYF
TGTGCCAGCAGCCAAGGAGGCCCGCCGCTAGAGCAGTACTTC
>TRBV19|NA|NA|TRBJ1-2
CASSIEGQRGNTF
TGTGCCAGTAGTATTGAAGGACAGAGGGGTAACACCTTC
>TRBV27|NA|NA|TRBJ1-2
CASSPRQAYGYTF
TGTGCCAGCAGTCCCCGACAGGCCTATGGCTACACCTTC
>TRBV7-2|NA|NA|TRBJ2-2
CASSLVAGSAGELFF
TGTGCCAGCAGCTTAGTTGCGGGATCCGCCGGGGAGCTGTTTTTT
>TRBV6-5|NA|NA|TRBJ1-1
CASSYPQGTEAFF
TGTGCCAGCAGTTACCCGCAGGGCACTGAAGCTTTCTTT
>TRBV19|NA|TRBD1|TRBJ1-5
CASSMEGTANQPQHF
TGTGCCAGTAGTATGGAGGGGACAGCAAATCAGCCCCAGCATTTT
>TRBV7-3|NA|NA|TRBJ1-2
CASSSRTVIVSYGYTF
TGTGCCAGCAGTTCCCGAACAGTTATAGTTTCCTATGGCTACACCTTC
>TRBV30|NA|NA|TRBJ1-6
CAWSTRGGGSPLHF
TGTGCCTGGAGTACAAGGGGCGGTGGTTCACCCCTCCACTTT
>TRBV19|NA|TRBD1|TRBJ1-5
CASSDRVGNQPQHF
TGTGCCAGTAGTGACAGGGTTGGGAATCAGCCCCAGCATTTT
>TRBV2|once|TRBD1|TRBJ1-6
CASSAGTGGNNSPLHF
TGTGCCAGCAGCGCGGGGACAGGGGGGAACAATTCACCCCTCCACTTT
>TRBV28|NA|NA|TRBJ2-7
CASSSPLLAAGLPYEQYF
TGTGCCAGCAGTTCCCCCCTCCTCGCGGCAGGGCTCCCCTACGAGCAGTACTTC
>TRBV5-1|NA|TRBD2|TRBJ2-3
CASSGSGSTDTQYF
TGCGCCAGCAGCGGTAGCGGGAGTACAGATACGCAGTATTTT
>TRBV7-2|NA|NA|TRBJ2-3
CASSLDTGGTDTQYF
TGTGCCAGTAGCTTAGATACGGGTGGCACAGATACGCAGTATTTT
>TRBV10-3|NA|NA|TRBJ2-7
CAISEGIGGSYEQYF
TGTGCCATCAGTGAGGGGATCGGGGGCTCCTACGAGCAGTACTTC
>TRBV5-1|NA|NA|TRBJ1-5
CASSADNSNQPQHF
TGCGCCAGCAGCGCGGATAATAGCAATCAGCCCCAGCATTTT
>TRBV5-4|NA|NA|TRBJ1-2
CASSPQGRTNYGYTF
TGTGCCAGCAGCCCGCAGGGGCGTACTAACTATGGCTACACCTTC